This TCR beta chain appears in the sequencing data of a study of control samples from healthy donors and cancer patients. This clone was counted once. The CDR3 runs to 14 residues. The germline V and J ends were trimmed by 2 bases and 16 bases, with 22 bases remaining between them. CDR1 and CDR2 (germline): SGDLS, YYNGEE. TCRdb's table, derived via immunoSEQ multiplex PCR, lists solely in-frame clones and lacks some. The sample has roughly 79,000 clones, around four fifths seen once. The sequence derives from a man between 50 and 59 years old in good health. The chain employs TRBV9 and TRBJ2-1; D may be TRBD1 or TRBD2 (6 bases each). The specimen sequenced was blood. CDR3 residues: CASSVSGGVGPHFF. CDR3 bases: TGTGCCAGCAGCGTTTCCGGGGGCGTGGGCCCCCATTTCTTC.